The clone carrying this TCR beta chain was counted ten times or more. Its antigen is not identified. The data belong to a study of early T cells in non-severe SARS-CoV-2 infection. cDNA molecules, individually, were tagged with unique molecular identifiers. TCRdb passed the 5' RACE reads through MiXCR, listing each CDR3 protein once. Here the sample spans 25,000 to 35,000 distinct CDR3 sequences, under 5% being singletons. The study, taken as a whole, reports: Matching with VDJdb favored anti-spike CD8 responses (missing private and CD4 specificities).

Trimming pared 3 bases from V and 1 base from J, leaving 9 bases between. The CDR3 consists of 14 residues. The material sequenced was whole blood. The V gene is TRBV12-3 or TRBV12-4, the J gene TRBJ1-1, with D unresolved. The sequence came from an adult who was a healthcare worker with PCR-confirmed SARS-CoV-2 infection or an uninfected control (not recorded which). CDR3 nucleotide sequence: TGTGCCAGCAGTTTTCAGACTTCGAACACTGAAGCTTTCTTT. Translation: CASSFQTSNTEAFF.